Listed below are T cell receptor beta chains from one sample, sequenced in a study of cytomegalovirus exposure and HLA in healthy donors. Clones were sequenced by immunoSEQ multiplex PCR, and TCRdb holds only the in-frame ones, with some missing. Here the sample spans about 43,000 clones, over 75% being singletons. Sample: PBMCs. These receptors all come from a man aged 50-60 years in good health and CMV-seronegative. CDR3s include the opening cysteine and the closing phenylalanine or tryptophan. The D gene is left open where the match is weak. Size tells how often a clone was seen (once, few, many) or the class of an expanded clone, and some rows leave it out.

D gene: -; V gene: TRBV15; clone size: -; J gene: TRBJ1-1; CDR3 DNA: TGTGCCACCACCCGGAGTTGGGGGGACACTGAAGCTTTCTTT; CDR3 protein: CATTRSWGDTEAFF
D gene: TRBD1; V gene: TRBV7-6; clone size: few; J gene: TRBJ1-2; CDR3 DNA: TGTGCCAGCAGCCCTCGACAGGGGATGAGGAACTATGGCTACACCTTC; CDR3 protein: CASSPRQGMRNYGYTF
D gene: TRBD1; V gene: TRBV27; clone size: -; J gene: TRBJ1-1; CDR3 DNA: TGTGCCAGCAGTTCCCGGACAGGGGGCTCAGGCACTGAAGCTTTCTTT; CDR3 protein: CASSSRTGGSGTEAFF
D gene: TRBD2; V gene: TRBV2; clone size: few; J gene: TRBJ2-1; CDR3 DNA: TGTGCCTCGGGGACTAGCGGCAATGAGCAGTTCTTC; CDR3 protein: CASGTSGNEQFF
D gene: TRBD1; V gene: TRBV4-3; clone size: once; J gene: TRBJ2-7; CDR3 DNA: TGCGCCAGCAGCTCCGGGACAGGGGAACTTGTCTACGAGCAGTACTTC; CDR3 protein: CASSSGTGELVYEQYF
D gene: TRBD2; V gene: TRBV7-9; clone size: -; J gene: TRBJ2-3; CDR3 DNA: TGTTCCAGCAGCTTACCAATAAGACTAGCGGGGCTCACAGATACGCAGTATTTT; CDR3 protein: CSSSLPIRLAGLTDTQYF
D gene: TRBD1; V gene: TRBV19; clone size: -; J gene: TRBJ1-2; CDR3 DNA: TGTGCCAGCCACAGGGGCTTCAACTATGGCTACACCTTC; CDR3 protein: CASHRGFNYGYTF
D gene: -; V gene: TRBV15; clone size: -; J gene: TRBJ1-4; CDR3 DNA: TGTGCCACCAGTTACAGCAAAAATGAAAAACTGTTTTTT; CDR3 protein: CATSYSKNEKLFF
D gene: TRBD2; V gene: TRBV4-2; clone size: few; J gene: TRBJ2-7; CDR3 DNA: TGTGCCAGCAGCCAGCTAGCGGGGGACTACGAGCAGTACTTC; CDR3 protein: CASSQLAGDYEQYF
D gene: -; V gene: TRBV6-4; clone size: -; J gene: TRBJ1-1; CDR3 DNA: TGTGCCAGCAGTGAGGGCAGGGCCACTGAAGCTTTCTTT; CDR3 protein: CASSEGRATEAFF
D gene: TRBD1; V gene: TRBV7-6; clone size: -; J gene: TRBJ2-7; CDR3 DNA: TGTGCCAGCAGCTTATCGGTCTCGGGGTTGGGGGGGGACAGGGGTCGGCAGTACTTC; CDR3 protein: CASSLSVSGLGGDRGRQYF
D gene: TRBD1; V gene: TRBV5-1; clone size: -; J gene: TRBJ1-5; CDR3 DNA: TGCGCCAGCAGCGAGACAGGGGCTGGTCAGCCCCAGCATTTT; CDR3 protein: CASSETGAGQPQHF
D gene: -; V gene: TRBV7-9; clone size: -; J gene: TRBJ2-5; CDR3 DNA: TGTTCCAGCAGCCCAACCCGGAGTGGGGAGACCCAGTACTTC; CDR3 protein: CSSSPTRSGETQYF
D gene: -; V gene: TRBV7-9; clone size: -; J gene: TRBJ2-6; CDR3 DNA: TGTTCCCCCAGTACTGGGGCCAACGTCCTGACTTTC; CDR3 protein: CSPSTGANVLTF